The clone carrying this T cell receptor beta chain was detected a few times. Its cognate antigen is unknown. These data are taken from a study of human T cells and chemical hapten exposure. Overall study context: Patients had diphenylcyclopropenone applied to the scalp weekly throughout the roughly 24-week study. The study's findings and limits: Relative to control repertoires, expanded TCRs gave rise to significantly more large CDR3 similarity clusters.

The V gene lost 6 bases and the J gene lost 4 bases, with 15 bases spanning the gap. The CDR3 extends over 13 amino acids. The germline V gene has CDR1 SQVTM and CDR2 ANQGSEA. Authors' processing steps: Counting gave a median of around 100,000 TCRs per sample, with values ranging from roughly 20,000 to 750,000. MiXCR was run by TCRdb on the RACE reads, yielding one entry per CDR3 protein. Clone size and V and J calls follow TCRdb, not the original study. Counted here are about 190,000 distinct CDR3 sequences, roughly a quarter occurring once; the ten biggest clones make up around 2.5%. The time point: patch test 3, about 24 weeks after DPC sensitization. The treatment was: therapeutic diphenylcyclopropenone sensitization with weekly scalp DPC.

The starting material was whole blood, obtained in connection with sensitization to the hapten diphenylcyclopropenone (DPC). V gene TRBV29-1 combines with J gene TRBJ1-2; the D gene is possibly TRBD1 (5 bases). This TCR was sampled from a woman aged 35 to 49 with alopecia areata. Some clones in this sample may be carry-over from other donors' samples. CDR3 sequence reads: CSVGEKLGYGYTF. CDR3 nucleotides: TGCAGCGTAGGGGAAAAACTCGGCTATGGCTACACCTTC.